This T cell receptor beta chain was sequenced in a study of OX40 agonist ivuxolimab in advanced cancers. The CDR3 has 15 amino acids. In germline, CDR1 is SEHNR, CDR2 FQNEAQ (reference sequence). V dropped 5 bases and J dropped 6; count of bases not matched to a gene: 7. The assay was immunoSEQ multiplex PCR, and TCRdb's table has in-frame clones only and misses some. Of about 93,000 clones listed, around 94% are singletons. The sample in question was CD4+ or CD8+ T cells sorted from blood, obtained in a trial of the OX40 agonist ivuxolimab. The chain combines TRBV7-9 with TRBJ2-1; the match to TRBD2 covers 10 bases. The TCR originated in an adult with an advanced solid tumor such as melanoma, head and neck, liver or kidney cancer. CDR3 sequence (DNA): TGTGCCAGCAGCCCCTGGGGACTAGCGCTCAATGAGCAGTTCTTC. It codes for CASSPWGLALNEQFF.